Each of the 21 T cell receptor beta chains below was sequenced from the same sample in a study of blood T cells in healthy people across ages (dated by TCRdb to about 2015). Library construction relied on 5' RACE. Instrument on record: Illumina HiSeq 2500. The second PCR ran for roughly 7 to 12 cycles and used a J-beta primer mix along with a sample-barcoded 5' primer. TCRdb trimmed the raw reads at Q25, called clones with MiXCR and kept productive beta chains. Rows with one shared CDR3 protein collapse into an entry with the most common genes and DNA. The sample table shows hundreds of thousands of distinct CDR3 sequences, and roughly three fifths are seen once. The ten top clones hold 25% to 30% of the sample. The specimen was blood. The receptors stem from a man aged 35 to 55 in good health.

This clonotype was detected only a few times. V is TRBV6-5 and J is TRBJ1-2, with TRBD1 matching 11 bases. Germline V gene lookup returns CDR1 MNHEY and CDR2 SVGAGI. This CDR3 is built from 13 residues. Unmatched junction bases numbered 2, after V lost 6 bases and J lost 5 bases. The CDR3 sequence: CASSRDRGYGYTF. The CDR3 nucleotides read TGTGCCAGCAGCAGGGACAGGGGGTATGGCTACACCTTC.

The chain carries TRBV15 and TRBJ2-5; the D call may be TRBD1 or TRBD2 (6 bases each). Germline loops: CDR1 LNHNV, CDR2 YYDKDF (reference sequence). This CDR3 region has 14 residues. V lost 3 bases to trimming and J lost 5 bases, with 13 bases between them. In DNA, the CDR3 is TGTGCCACCAGCAGGCCGAGGGGGGAGGAGACCCAGTACTTC. Translated: CATSRPRGEETQYF.

The chain combines TRBV5-1 with TRBJ1-2; perhaps TRBD1 as D (6 bases). The CDR3 runs to 15 residues. With 0 bases removed from V and 2 bases from J, the gap between germline ends came to 11 bases. CDR1 is SGHRS, CDR2 YFSETQ, per germline. This CDR3 reads CASSLEPGANYGYTF. The CDR3 region has the DNA TGCGCCAGCAGCTTGGAACCGGGGGCAAACTATGGCTACACCTTC.

The V call is TRBV6-1, the J call TRBJ2-3; TRBD2 is a possible D gene (6 bases). The CDR3 loop spans 18 amino acids. Looked up from germline, CDR1 is MNHNS and CDR2 is SASEGT. V was cut by 7 bases and J by 2 bases, with 25 bases left in between. The DNA of the CDR3 is TGTGCCAGCAACGCAGTGTGGCGGGAAAAGCAGGACACAGATACGCAGTATTTT. Amino acids: CASNAVWREKQDTDTQYF.

The gene calls are TRBV29-1 and TRBJ2-1; TRBD1 might be the D (6 bases). The germline V and J ends were trimmed by 8 bases and 6 bases, with 14 bases remaining between them. The CDR3 consists of 12 residues. The V gene's germline CDR1 is SQVTM and CDR2 ANQGSEA. DNA for the CDR3: TGCAGCACGAGACAGGACAGCAATGAGCAGTTCTTC. This encodes CSTRQDSNEQFF.

The chain carries TRBV20-1 and TRBJ1-4; D ambiguous. This CDR3 is 12 amino acids long. The germline CDR1 and CDR2 sequences are DFQATT and SNEGSKA (reference sequence). Trimming removed 5 bases from V and 10 bases from J, with 14 bases in between. CDR3 loop: CSAPRDDGKLFF. CDR3 DNA sequence: TGCAGTGCTCCGAGGGATGATGGAAAACTGTTTTTT.

The chain has TRBV19 and TRBJ1-1; 10 bases map to TRBD1. Germline V gives CDR1 LNHDA, CDR2 SQIVND (reference sequence). CDR3 length: 15 amino acids. The ends lost 7 bases at V and 1 base at J; junction bases unmatched: 6. CDR3 coding DNA: TGTGCCAGTACTTACGGGACAGGGGCGAACACTGAAGCTTTCTTT. Residues: CASTYGTGANTEAFF.

J is TRBJ2-5 and V is TRBV29-1; unclear D gene. Trimming took 1 base from V and 1 from J, leaving 10 bases between them. CDR1 SQVTM and CDR2 ANQGSEA come from the germline V gene. The CDR3 spans 14 residues. The CDR3 region has the DNA TGCAGCGTTGAAGTCGGTTGGGGCCAAGAGACCCAGTACTTC. Amino acid sequence: CSVEVGWGQETQYF.

This sequence joins TRBV5-1 and TRBJ2-7; the match to TRBD1 covers 9 bases. The length of the CDR3 is 13 residues. The J segment lost 5 bases and the V segment lost 4 bases, leaving 4 bases of the junction unmatched. The germline V gene has CDR1 SGHRS and CDR2 YFSETQ. CDR3 nucleotides: TGCGCCAGCAGCCTATGGACAGGGGACGAGCAGTACTTC. It codes for CASSLWTGDEQYF.

The rearrangement joins TRBV2 to TRBJ2-4, with unresolved D. V was cut by 8 bases and J by 0 bases, with 8 bases left in between. Germline CDR1 and CDR2: SNHLY and FYNNEI. The CDR3 is 13 residues long. The DNA for the CDR3 is TGTGCCAGCCTGGGGTTAGCCAAAAACATTCAGTACTTC. Protein product: CASLGLAKNIQYF.

The CDR3 DNA is TGCAGTGCTATACCCAGGGGCTTGGAGACCCAGTACTTC. Its translation is CSAIPRGLETQYF. This chain connects TRBV20-1 to TRBJ2-5; a weak D match, TRBD1 (6 bases). The CDR3 runs to 13 residues. Trimming removed 4 bases from V and 5 bases from J, with 14 bases in between. Germline V gives CDR1 DFQATT, CDR2 SNEGSKA (reference sequence).

The rearrangement joins TRBV6-2 or TRBV6-3 to TRBJ1-6; 8 bases are a match to TRBD1. Germline CDR1 reads MNHEY; CDR2 reads SVGEGT. The CDR3 runs 15 residues. After removal of 0 bases from V and 8 bases from J, the junction contained 3 bases not matched to a gene. CDR3 bases: TGTGCCAGCAGTTACTCGACAGGGGAAGATTCACCCCTCCACTTT. It codes for CASSYSTGEDSPLHF.

The chain combines TRBV11-2 with TRBJ2-5; 8 nucleotides match TRBD2. Gene TRBJ2-7 matches the end of the DNA better, so the J call may be wrong. Germline assignment: CDR1 SGHAT and CDR2 FQNNGV. The CDR3 length is 15 residues. Here the CDR3 reads CASSWTSSLSYEQYF. CDR3 coding DNA: TGTGCCAGCAGCTGGACTAGCTCATTGAGCTACGAGCAGTACTTC.

The chain employs TRBV5-1 and TRBJ2-7; TRBD1 matches at 7 bases. The tail of the sequence fits TRBJ2-5 better, so the J call may be wrong. Germline loops: CDR1 SGHRS, CDR2 YFSETQ. The CDR3 sequence is 14 residues long. The CDR3 sequence is CASSPGTAEETQYF. The DNA for the CDR3 is TGCGCCAGCAGCCCCGGGACAGCCGAAGAGACCCAGTACTTC.

This chain connects TRBV20-1 to TRBJ1-2; D call uncertain. V lost 0 bases, J lost 6 bases, and 14 bases lay in between. CDR3 length equals 14 residues. Germline V gene sequence: CDR1 DFQATT, CDR2 SNEGSKA (reference sequence). CDR3 in DNA: TGCAGTGCTAGAGAGGAGCGGCAGGCCCATGGCTACACCTTC. This gives the protein CSAREERQAHGYTF.

In this sample, this clonotype turned up a few times. The chain carries TRBV5-1 and TRBJ2-5; a weak D match, TRBD1 (6 bases). The germline V gene has CDR1 SGHRS and CDR2 YFSETQ. V lost 5 bases to trimming and J lost 4 bases, with 15 bases between them. This CDR3 has 14 amino acids. The CDR3 DNA is TGCGCCAGCAGTATGACAGGAGTAGGAGAGACCCAGTACTTC. Amino acid sequence: CASSMTGVGETQYF. The whole variable domain, remainder taken from reference TRBV5-1 and TRBJ2-5, is KAGVTQTPRYLIKTRGQQVTLSCSPISGHRSVSWYQQTPGQGLQFLFEYFSETQRNKGNFPGRFSGRQFSNSRSEMNVSTLELGDSALYLCASSMTGVGETQYFGPGTRLLVL.

The chain has TRBV14 and TRBJ2-5, with D uncertain. Germline V gene sequence: CDR1 SGHDN, CDR2 FVKESK. The length of the CDR3 is 15 residues. The V and J ends lost 2 bases and 0 bases respectively, with 10 bases between them. The CDR3 loop reads CASSQPQWYQETQYF. In nucleotides, the CDR3 is TGTGCCAGCAGCCAACCCCAATGGTACCAAGAGACCCAGTACTTC.

This clonotype was observed a single time. V gene TRBV10-3 combines with J gene TRBJ1-2; TRBD1 aligns across 12 bases. V was pared by 0 bases and J by 8 bases, with 4 bases of the junction left unmatched. This CDR3 is built from 15 residues. Per germline, CDR1 ENHRY and CDR2 SYGVKD. CDR3 nucleotides: TGTGCCATCAGTGAGTCGGGACAGGGGGCAGGAGGCTACACCTTC. It yields the protein CAISESGQGAGGYTF.

The J gene is TRBJ2-5, the V gene TRBV11-3; 7 positions agree with TRBD1. The trim removed 3 bases at V and 1 base at J, leaving 8 bases unmatched. CDR1 is SGHNT and CDR2 is YENEEA in the germline V gene. This CDR3 is 16 amino acids long. DNA of the CDR3: TGTGCCAGCAGCTTTTCCTCCGGGACAGTCCAAGAGACCCAGTACTTC. Translation gives CASSFSSGTVQETQYF.

This rearrangement joins TRBV5-1 to TRBJ2-5; TRBD2 matches at 10 bases. Trimming removed 0 bases from V and 1 base from J; junction bases left unmatched: 3. Germline V gene lookup returns CDR1 SGHRS and CDR2 YFSETQ. The CDR3 is made up of 16 amino acids. The CDR3 sequence: CASSLVPSGGQETQYF. For the CDR3, the DNA is TGCGCCAGCAGCTTGGTACCTAGCGGGGGCCAAGAGACCCAGTACTTC.

This chain uses TRBV28 with TRBJ2-1, with 7 positions matching TRBD2. J was trimmed by 5 bases and V by 2 bases; bases with no gene match: 9. The CDR3 is made up of 16 amino acids. Germline CDR1 and CDR2: MDHEN and SYDVKM. For the CDR3, the DNA is TGTGCCAGCAGTTTAGAGGGGAGGGAAGGACACAATGAGCAGTTCTTC. Its protein is CASSLEGREGHNEQFF.